This T cell receptor beta chain is from a study of regulatory T cells in long-lasting Graves disease. Study-level findings and limits: Those with persistent Graves' had less TCR diversity than newly diagnosed patients. Favoring TRBV28, TRBJ1-2 and TRBJ2-5 was a feature seen in persistent disease. Public clonotype sharing was higher in persistent than newly diagnosed patients.

The time point is: persistent/refractory GD, antithyroid drugs over 5 years with positive TRAb. TCR sequences were obtained from RNA taken from PBMCs. Graves' disease diagnosis was established per American Thyroid Association guidelines. This clonotype was seen at least ten times. The antigen is undetermined. The CDR3 consists of 14 residues. Germline CDR1 SGHTA, CDR2 FQGTGA. Trimming took off 5 bases at V and 2 bases at J, with 12 bases between the two ends. With iRepertoire HTBI primers and Arm-PCR of CDR3 regions, TCR beta libraries were built. One entry per CDR3 protein results from TCRdb running MiXCR on the multiplex PCR reads. This sample has about 660,000 distinct CDR3 sequences; approximately 29% occur once, and the top ten carry about two fifths.

The sample in question was peripheral blood mononuclear cells (PBMCs), obtained when the disease was refractory, from a patient treated with antithyroid drugs. The TCR sequence derives from a female donor with Graves disease. This chain joins TRBV7-3 and TRBJ1-1; D is possibly TRBD1 (6 bases). Here the CDR3 DNA reads TGTGCCAGCAGCCCGGGGACACCTAACACTGAAGCTTTCTTT. It translates to CASSPGTPNTEAFF.